One and the same sample provided the 13 T cell receptor beta chains below, sequenced in a study of neurological immune-mediated disorders. TCRdb recomputed calls from the 5' RACE reads with MiXCR, one row per CDR3 protein. This sample has tens of thousands of distinct CDR3 sequences, with roughly 4.4% found just once. The sample comprised PBMCs. Receptors were obtained from a man in his late teens or twenties in good health.

This clonotype has a count of ten or more. CDR3 bases: TGTGCCACCAGTTGGACCGAGAGGGGAAATGAGCAGTTCTTC. This gives the protein CATSWTERGNEQFF. V usage is TRBV24-1 and J usage is TRBJ2-1; D may be TRBD1 or TRBD2 (5 bases each). The CDR3 has 14 residues. V gave up 6 bases and J gave up 7 bases, with 15 bases separating them. Germline-derived CDR1 and CDR2 are KGHDR and SFDVKD.

This clonotype was seen repeatedly, ten times or more. The V gene is TRBV7-2, the J gene TRBJ1-5, with D hard to call. From germline, CDR1 is SGHTA and CDR2 FQGNSA. Trimming cost V 5 bases and J 3 bases, with 5 bases left between them. The CDR3 sequence is 12 residues long. CDR3 DNA: TGTGCCAGCAGCGTTTACAATCAGCCCCAGCATTTT. This codes for CASSVYNQPQHF.

Notes on this clonotype: This may stem from a read error, because a much larger clone lies one nucleotide away. Written as DNA, the CDR3 is TGTGCCAGCTCACGGCGACAGGGGGTGTACACCGGGGAGCTGTTTTTT. Its protein is CASSRRQGVYTGELFF. The chain carries TRBV18 and TRBJ2-2; TRBD1 agrees at 9 bases. V shed 4 bases and J 3 bases; nucleotides not matched to a gene: 6. Germline CDR1 is KGHSH and CDR2 is LQKENI. This CDR3 is 16 amino acids long. Looking up the rest from reference TRBV18 and TRBJ2-2 gives the full variable domain: NAGVMQNPRHLVRRRGQEARLRCSPMKGHSHVYWYRQLPEEGLKFMVYLQKENIIDESGMPKERFSAEFPKEGPSILRIQQVVRGDSAAYFCASSRRQGVYTGELFFGEGSRLTVL.

This clonotype has a count of ten or more. The chain uses TRBV20-1 and TRBJ2-7, with 12 bases aligning to TRBD1. The germline V gene encodes CDR1 DFQATT and CDR2 SNEGSKA (reference sequence). This CDR3 comprises 14 residues. Germline trimming cut 5 bases from V and 7 bases from J; bases unmatched to any gene: 9. The CDR3 reads CSAPKGQGAGEQYF. CDR3 nucleotide sequence: TGCAGTGCTCCTAAGGGACAGGGGGCTGGGGAGCAGTACTTC.

This clonotype was seen repeatedly, ten times or more. The rearrangement joins TRBV20-1 to TRBJ1-5; unclear D gene. CDR1 is DFQATT, CDR2 SNEGSKA, per germline (reference sequence). The V end lost 5 bases, the J end lost 5 bases, and 13 bases lay between the germline ends. This CDR3 contains 13 residues. The CDR3 loop is CSAFSQSHQPQHF. The CDR3 DNA is TGCAGTGCTTTTAGCCAATCCCATCAGCCCCAGCATTTT.

This clonotype was counted ten times or more. The DNA for the CDR3 is TGTGCCAGCAGTTACCCTTGGGGTACCCTGAGATACAATGAGCAGTTCTTC. This gives the protein CASSYPWGTLRYNEQFF. This chain joins TRBV6-2 or TRBV6-3 and TRBJ2-1, with D hard to call. CDR1 and CDR2 (germline): MNHEY, SVGEGT. This CDR3 contains 17 residues. The V and J ends lost 2 bases and 4 bases respectively, with 18 bases between them.

This clonotype was counted many times. This rearrangement joins TRBV27 to TRBJ2-7; D may be TRBD1 (6 bases). The CDR3 is 15 residues long. V was cut by 8 bases and J by 9 bases, with 26 bases left in between. Germline CDR1 is MNHEY and CDR2 is SMNVEV (reference sequence). CDR3 loop: CASSQTYRVGNWQYF. CDR3 DNA sequence: TGTGCCAGCTCTCAAACGTACAGGGTCGGGAATTGGCAGTACTTC.

This clonotype has a count of ten or more. The V and J genes are TRBV27 and TRBJ1-2, with 9 positions matching TRBD1. This CDR3 region has 14 residues. In germline, CDR1 is MNHEY, CDR2 SMNVEV (reference sequence). V trimming: 4 bases; J trimming: 11 bases; junction bases outside the gene matches: 11. The CDR3, as DNA: TGTGCCAGCAGTTCCGCCCCCGGGACAGGGAGTTACACCTTC. Its protein product is CASSSAPGTGSYTF.

The table lists this clonotype with many counts. The chain couples TRBV27 to TRBJ1-1; TRBD1 matches 7 bases. Germline V gene data show CDR1 as MNHEY and CDR2 as SMNVEV (reference sequence). This CDR3 comprises 14 residues. V dropped 7 bases and J dropped 0; count of bases not matched to a gene: 5. CDR3 DNA: TGTGCCAGCATTGGGACAGCTCTGAACACTGAAGCTTTCTTT. Translation gives CASIGTALNTEAFF.

This clonotype occurred a few times. The chain employs TRBV10-3 and TRBJ1-5, with D possibly TRBD1 on 5 matching bases. The CDR3 sequence is 12 residues long. Germline V lookup: CDR1 ENHRY, CDR2 SYGVKD. Trimming pared 10 bases from V and 4 bases from J, leaving 11 bases between. The CDR3 DNA sequence: TGTGCCACCCGGACACTTAATCAGCCCCAGCATTTT. Translating gives CATRTLNQPQHF.

In this sample, this clonotype turned up many times. This chain uses TRBV20-1 with TRBJ2-3; unclear D gene. The V end lost 3 bases, the J end lost 0 bases, and 19 bases lay between the germline ends. Germline values: CDR1 DFQATT, CDR2 SNEGSKA (reference sequence). This CDR3 contains 17 residues. CDR3 sequence reads: CSARIIGSSLSTDTQYF. CDR3 nucleotides: TGCAGTGCTAGGATCATCGGATCTAGTCTCAGCACAGATACGCAGTATTTT.

This clonotype is a singleton in its sample. This chain uses TRBV10-3 with TRBJ1-4; 9 bases agree with TRBD1. V trimming: 5 bases; J trimming: 8 bases; junction bases outside the gene matches: 6. The CDR3 covers 14 residues. Germline V gene lookup returns CDR1 ENHRY and CDR2 SYGVKD. The CDR3 DNA reads as TGTGCCATCAGTAAACAGGGGGCACAAGAAAAACTGTTTTTT. Its protein product is CAISKQGAQEKLFF.

This clonotype was observed at least ten times. This may be a read error, as it is one base from a much larger clone. The gene calls are TRBV5-1 and TRBJ2-5; D tentatively reads TRBD1 or TRBD2 (6 bases each). V gave up 2 bases and J gave up 4 bases, with 12 bases separating them. CDR1 SGHRS and CDR2 YFSETQ come from the germline V gene. The CDR3 extends over 14 amino acids. CDR3 loop: CASSFGGRGETQYF. CDR3 nucleotide sequence: TGCGCCAGCAGCTTTGGGGGGCGGGGAGAGACCCAGTACTTC.